The clone carrying this T cell receptor (beta chain) was seen many times. Its antigen is as yet unknown. Germline lookup yields CDR1 SGHTA and CDR2 FQGNSA. V lost 4 bases and J lost 6; bases outside the gene matches: 11. CDR3 length: 17 amino acids. 5'RACE, which relied on constant-segment primers, yielded TCR alpha and TCR beta cDNA libraries carrying sample barcodes and UMIs. TCRdb recomputed calls from the 5' RACE reads with MiXCR, one row per CDR3 protein. The table includes around 120,000 distinct CDR3 sequences, roughly 15% detected once. The sample is drawn from a study of T-cell memory formation after mild COVID-19. Study in general: TCR clusters showed largely donor specificity. General study results and limits: The pre-infection memory compartment contained some responding clones, suggesting cross-reactive memory joined. Clones that contracted clustered mainly in CM and EM if CD4+ and in EMRA if CD8+.

The origin of this receptor is an adult woman who had mild COVID-19 (a few samples of this study predate the infection). Cell type and time point are not known. The V gene is TRBV7-2, the J gene TRBJ2-1; 11 bases align to TRBD2. The sequencing input was PBMCs or a T cell subset sorted from them (not recorded which). CDR3 region: CASSSASLSGRANEQFF. The CDR3 DNA follows: TGTGCCAGCAGCTCAGCGTCCCTTAGCGGGAGGGCCAATGAGCAGTTCTTC. The full variable domain, its missing parts supplied by reference TRBV7-2 and TRBJ2-1, is GAGVSQSPSNKVTEKGKDVELRCDPISGHTALYWYRQSLGQGLEFLIYFQGNSAPDKSGLPSDRFSAERTGGSVSTLTIQRTQQEDSAVYLCASSSASLSGRANEQFFGPGTRLTVL.